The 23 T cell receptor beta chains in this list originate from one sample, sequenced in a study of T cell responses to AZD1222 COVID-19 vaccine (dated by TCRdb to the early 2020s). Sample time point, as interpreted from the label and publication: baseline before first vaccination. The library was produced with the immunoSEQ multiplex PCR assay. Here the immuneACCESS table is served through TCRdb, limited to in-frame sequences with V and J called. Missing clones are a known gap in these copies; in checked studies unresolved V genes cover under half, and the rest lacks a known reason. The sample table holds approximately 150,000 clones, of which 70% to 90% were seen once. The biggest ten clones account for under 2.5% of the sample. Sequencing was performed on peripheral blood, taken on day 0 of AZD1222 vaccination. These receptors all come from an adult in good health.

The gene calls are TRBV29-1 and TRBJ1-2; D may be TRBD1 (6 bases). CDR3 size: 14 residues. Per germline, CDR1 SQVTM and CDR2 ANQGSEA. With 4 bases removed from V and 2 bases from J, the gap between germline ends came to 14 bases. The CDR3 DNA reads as TGCAGCGTTGCCCAGGCAGGGGACAACTATGGCTACACCTTC. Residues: CSVAQAGDNYGYTF.

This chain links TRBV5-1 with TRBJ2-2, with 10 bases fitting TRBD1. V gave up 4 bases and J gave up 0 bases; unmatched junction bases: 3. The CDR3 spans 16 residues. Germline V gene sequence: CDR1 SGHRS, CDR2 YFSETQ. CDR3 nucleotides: TGCGCCAGCAGCACGACAGGGGGCGCGAACACCGGGGAGCTGTTTTTT. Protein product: CASSTTGGANTGELFF.

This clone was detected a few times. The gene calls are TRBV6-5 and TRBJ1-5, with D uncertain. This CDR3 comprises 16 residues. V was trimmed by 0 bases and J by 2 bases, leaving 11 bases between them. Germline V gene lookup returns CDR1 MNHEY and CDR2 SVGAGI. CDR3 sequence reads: CASSYSSVRGNQPQHF. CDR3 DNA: TGTGCCAGCAGTTACTCGAGTGTCCGGGGCAATCAGCCCCAGCATTTT.

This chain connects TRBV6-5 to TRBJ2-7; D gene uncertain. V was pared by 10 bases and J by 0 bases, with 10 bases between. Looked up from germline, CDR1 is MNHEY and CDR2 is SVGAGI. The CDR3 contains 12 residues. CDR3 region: CATFSVSYEQYF. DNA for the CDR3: TGTGCCACCTTTTCTGTCTCCTACGAGCAGTACTTC.

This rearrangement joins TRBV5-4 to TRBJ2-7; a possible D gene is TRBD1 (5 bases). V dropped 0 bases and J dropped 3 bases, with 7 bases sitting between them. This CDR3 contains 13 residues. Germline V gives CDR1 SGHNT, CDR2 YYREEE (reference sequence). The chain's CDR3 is CASSLGQLYEQYF. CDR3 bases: TGTGCCAGCAGCTTGGGACAGCTCTACGAGCAGTACTTC. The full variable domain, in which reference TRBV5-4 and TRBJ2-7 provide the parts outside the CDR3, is ETGVTQSPTHLIKTRGQQVTLRCSSQSGHNTVSWYQQALGQGPQFIFQYYREEENGRGNFPPRFSGLQFPNYSSELNVNALELDDSALYLCASSLGQLYEQYFGPGTRLTVT.

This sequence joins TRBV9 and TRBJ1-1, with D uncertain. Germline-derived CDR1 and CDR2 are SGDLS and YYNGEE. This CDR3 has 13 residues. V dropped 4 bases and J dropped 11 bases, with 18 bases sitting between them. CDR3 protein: CASSPHIAREAFF. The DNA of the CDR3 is TGTGCCAGCAGCCCCCACATAGCCCGGGAGGCTTTCTTT.

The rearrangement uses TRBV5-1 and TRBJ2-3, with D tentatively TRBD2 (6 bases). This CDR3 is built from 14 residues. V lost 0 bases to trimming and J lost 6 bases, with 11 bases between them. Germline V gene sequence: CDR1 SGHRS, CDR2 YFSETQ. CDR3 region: CASSLDGGGDTQYF. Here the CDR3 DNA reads TGCGCCAGCAGCTTGGATGGGGGAGGTGATACGCAGTATTTT.

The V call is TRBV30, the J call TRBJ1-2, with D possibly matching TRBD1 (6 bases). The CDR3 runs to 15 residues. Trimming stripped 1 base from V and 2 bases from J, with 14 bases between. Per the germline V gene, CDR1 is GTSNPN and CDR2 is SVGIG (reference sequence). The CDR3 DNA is TGTGCCTGGAGTGGTGTAGGGGGGCGCAACTATGGCTACACCTTC. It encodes CAWSGVGGRNYGYTF.

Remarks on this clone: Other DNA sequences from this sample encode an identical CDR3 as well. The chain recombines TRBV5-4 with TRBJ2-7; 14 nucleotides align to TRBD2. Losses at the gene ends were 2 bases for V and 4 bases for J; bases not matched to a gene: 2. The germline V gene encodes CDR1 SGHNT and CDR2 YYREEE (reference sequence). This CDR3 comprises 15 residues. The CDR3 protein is CASSFGTSGSYEQYF. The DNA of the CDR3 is TGTGCCAGCAGCTTCGGGACTAGCGGGAGTTACGAGCAGTACTTC. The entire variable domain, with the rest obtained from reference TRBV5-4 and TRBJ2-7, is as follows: ETGVTQSPTHLIKTRGQQVTLRCSSQSGHNTVSWYQQALGQGPQFIFQYYREEENGRGNFPPRFSGLQFPNYSSELNVNALELDDSALYLCASSFGTSGSYEQYFGPGTRLTVT.

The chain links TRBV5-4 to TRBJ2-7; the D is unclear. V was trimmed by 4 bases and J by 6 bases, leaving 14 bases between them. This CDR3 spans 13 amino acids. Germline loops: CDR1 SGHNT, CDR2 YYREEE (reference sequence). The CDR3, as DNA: TGTGCCAGCAGCGCACCCTCCACTCTCGAGCAGTACTTC. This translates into CASSAPSTLEQYF.

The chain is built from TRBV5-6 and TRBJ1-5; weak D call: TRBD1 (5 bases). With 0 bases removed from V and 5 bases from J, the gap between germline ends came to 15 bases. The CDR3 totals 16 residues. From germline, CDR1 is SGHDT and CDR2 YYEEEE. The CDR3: CASSLGGGVSDQPQHF. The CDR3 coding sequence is TGTGCCAGCAGCTTGGGGGGAGGGGTAAGCGATCAGCCCCAGCATTTT.

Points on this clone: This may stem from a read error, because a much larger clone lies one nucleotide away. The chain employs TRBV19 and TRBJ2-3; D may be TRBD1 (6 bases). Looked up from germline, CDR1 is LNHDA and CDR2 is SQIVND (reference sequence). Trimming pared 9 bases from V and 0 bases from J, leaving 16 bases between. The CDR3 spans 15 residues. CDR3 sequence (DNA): TGTGCCAGCTCGCAGGGGCTTTCTAGCACAGATACGCAGTATTTT. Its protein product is CASSQGLSSTDTQYF.

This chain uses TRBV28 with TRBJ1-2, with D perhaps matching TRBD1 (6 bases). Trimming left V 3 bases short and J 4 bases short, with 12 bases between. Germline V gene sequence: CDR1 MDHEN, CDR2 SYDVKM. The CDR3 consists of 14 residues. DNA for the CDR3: TGTGCCAGCAGTTTTGGGGGCGCGGGCTATGGCTACACCTTC. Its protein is CASSFGGAGYGYTF.

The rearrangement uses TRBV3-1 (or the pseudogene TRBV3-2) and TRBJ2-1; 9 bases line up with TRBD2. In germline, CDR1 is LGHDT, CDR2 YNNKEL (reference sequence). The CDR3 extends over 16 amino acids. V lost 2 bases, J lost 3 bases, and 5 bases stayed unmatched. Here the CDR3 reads CASSQFTSGYYNEQFF. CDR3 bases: TGTGCCAGCAGCCAATTCACTAGCGGGTACTACAATGAGCAGTTCTTC.

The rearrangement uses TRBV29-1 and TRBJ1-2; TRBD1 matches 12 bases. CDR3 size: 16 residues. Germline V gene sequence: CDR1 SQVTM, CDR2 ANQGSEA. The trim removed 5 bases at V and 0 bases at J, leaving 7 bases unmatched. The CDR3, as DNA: TGCAGCGTTATTACCGGGACAGGGGGCTCTAACTATGGCTACACCTTC. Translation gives CSVITGTGGSNYGYTF.

The CDR3 is CASSESIGGTEAFF. The DNA for the CDR3 is TGTGCCAGCAGTGAATCAATAGGGGGCACTGAAGCTTTCTTT. The chain links TRBV6-1 to TRBJ1-1, with D tentatively TRBD1 (6 bases). V was shortened by 2 bases and J by 4 bases, with 11 bases between the two germline ends. CDR1 and CDR2 from the germline V gene are MNHNS and SASEGT. The CDR3 is 14 residues long.

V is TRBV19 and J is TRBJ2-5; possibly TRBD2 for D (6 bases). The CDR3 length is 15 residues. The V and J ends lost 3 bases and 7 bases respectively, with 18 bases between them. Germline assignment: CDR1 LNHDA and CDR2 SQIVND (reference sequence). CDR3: CASSIVVSLGGTQYF. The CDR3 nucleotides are TGTGCCAGTAGTATCGTGGTGAGCCTGGGAGGGACCCAGTACTTC.

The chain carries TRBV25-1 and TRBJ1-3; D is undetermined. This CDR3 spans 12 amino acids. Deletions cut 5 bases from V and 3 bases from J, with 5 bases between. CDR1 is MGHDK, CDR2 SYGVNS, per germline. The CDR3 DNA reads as TGTGCCAGCAGTTCCGTTGGAAACACCATATATTTT. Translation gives CASSSVGNTIYF.

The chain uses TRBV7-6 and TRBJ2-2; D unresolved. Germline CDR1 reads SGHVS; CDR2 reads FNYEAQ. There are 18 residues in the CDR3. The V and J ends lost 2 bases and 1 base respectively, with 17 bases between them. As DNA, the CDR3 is TGTGCCAGCAGCTTAATCACGGCGTTCTGGATGAACACCGGGGAGCTGTTTTTT. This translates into CASSLITAFWMNTGELFF.

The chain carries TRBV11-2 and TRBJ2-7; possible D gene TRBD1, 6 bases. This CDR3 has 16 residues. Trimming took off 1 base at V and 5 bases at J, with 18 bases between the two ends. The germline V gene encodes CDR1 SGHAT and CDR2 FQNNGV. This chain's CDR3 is CASSLAQGLSLDEQYF. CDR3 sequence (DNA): TGTGCCAGCAGCTTAGCCCAGGGGTTGTCTCTGGACGAGCAGTACTTC.

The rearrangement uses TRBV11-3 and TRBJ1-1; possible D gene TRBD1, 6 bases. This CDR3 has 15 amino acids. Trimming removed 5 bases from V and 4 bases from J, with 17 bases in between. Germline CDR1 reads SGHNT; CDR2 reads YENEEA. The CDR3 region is CASSPTTGMSTEAFF. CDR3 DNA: TGTGCCAGCAGCCCGACTACAGGGATGAGCACTGAAGCTTTCTTT.

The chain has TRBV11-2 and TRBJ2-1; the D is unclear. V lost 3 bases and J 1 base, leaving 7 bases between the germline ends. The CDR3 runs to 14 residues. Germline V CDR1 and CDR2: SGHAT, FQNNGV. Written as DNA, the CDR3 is TGTGCCAGCAGCTTGTTTGGGTCCTACAATGAGCAGTTCTTC. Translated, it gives CASSLFGSYNEQFF.

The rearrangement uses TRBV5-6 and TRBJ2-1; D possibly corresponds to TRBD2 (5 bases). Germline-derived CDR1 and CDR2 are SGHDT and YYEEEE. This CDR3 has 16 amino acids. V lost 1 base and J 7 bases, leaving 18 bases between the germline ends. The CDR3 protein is CASSLMPTMGENEQFF. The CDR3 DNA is TGTGCCAGCAGCTTGATGCCAACTATGGGAGAAAATGAGCAGTTCTTC.